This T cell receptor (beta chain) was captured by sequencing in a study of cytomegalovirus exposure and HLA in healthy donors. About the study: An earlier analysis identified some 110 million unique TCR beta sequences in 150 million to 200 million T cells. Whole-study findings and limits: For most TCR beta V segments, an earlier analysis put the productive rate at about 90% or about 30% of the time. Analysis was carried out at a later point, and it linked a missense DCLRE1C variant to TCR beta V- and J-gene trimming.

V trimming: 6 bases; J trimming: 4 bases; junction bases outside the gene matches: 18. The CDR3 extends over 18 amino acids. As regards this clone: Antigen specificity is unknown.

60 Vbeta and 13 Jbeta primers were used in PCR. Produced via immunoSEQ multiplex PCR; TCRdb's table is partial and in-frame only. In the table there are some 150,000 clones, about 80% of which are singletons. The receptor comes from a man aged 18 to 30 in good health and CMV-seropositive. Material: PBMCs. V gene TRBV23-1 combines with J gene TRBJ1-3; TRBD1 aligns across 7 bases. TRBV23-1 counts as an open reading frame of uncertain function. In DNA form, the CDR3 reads TGCGCCAGCAGGGTTAGGCGGGACAGCCTTTGGGGGGGAAACACCATATATTTT. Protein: CASRVRRDSLWGGNTIYF.